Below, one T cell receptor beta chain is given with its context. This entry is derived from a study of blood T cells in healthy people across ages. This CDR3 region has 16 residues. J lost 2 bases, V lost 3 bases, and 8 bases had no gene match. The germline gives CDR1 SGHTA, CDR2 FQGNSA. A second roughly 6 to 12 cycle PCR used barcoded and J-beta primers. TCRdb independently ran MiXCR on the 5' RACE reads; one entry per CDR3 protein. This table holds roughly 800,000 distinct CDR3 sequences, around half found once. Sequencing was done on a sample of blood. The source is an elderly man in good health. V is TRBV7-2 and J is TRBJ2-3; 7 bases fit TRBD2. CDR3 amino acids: CASSLDTGGPTDTQYF. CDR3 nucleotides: TGTGCCAGCAGCTTGGACACGGGGGGACCCACAGATACGCAGTATTTT.